The TCR beta chain described here comes from a study of control samples from healthy donors and cancer patients. With 2 bases removed from V and 3 bases from J, the gap between germline ends came to 8 bases. The CDR3 has 14 residues. Germline V lookup: CDR1 SGHDT, CDR2 YYEEEE. Sequencing was performed with immunoSEQ multiplex PCR; in TCRdb, only in-frame clones are kept and a portion is missing. The sample includes under 90,000 clones, approximately 92% of them seen just once. The sequence derives from a woman in her fifties or sixties in good health. The chain employs TRBV5-6 and TRBJ2-2; the D gene could be TRBD1 or TRBD2 (5 bases each). The material sequenced was blood. CDR3 region: CASSFGTDTGELFF. CDR3 DNA: TGTGCCAGCAGCTTTGGGACGGACACCGGGGAGCTGTTTTTT. The full variable domain, completed using reference TRBV5-6 and TRBJ2-2, is DAGVTQSPTHLIKTRGQQVTLRCSPKSGHDTVSWYQQALGQGPQFIFQYYEEEERQRGNFPDRFSGHQFPNYSSELNVNALLLGDSALYLCASSFGTDTGELFFGEGSRLTVL.